These 30 T cell receptor beta chains originate from one sample sequenced in a study of molecular identifiers for immune sequencing clone quantification listed by TCRdb under 2018. The library was obtained by PCR. This sample was sequenced with a NextSeq 500. In-frame beta chains were kept once TCRdb had trimmed the public reads at Q25 with fastp and called clones with MiXCR. All rows with the same CDR3 protein become a single entry with the most common DNA and genes. This sample comprises some 320,000 distinct CDR3 sequences, 24% of them detected only once. 0.74% of the sample is taken by the ten largest. The sample taken for sequencing was naive CD8+ T cells from blood, with Jurkat cell RNA spiked in. The sample's cell subset or site label, decoded: FACS-sorted CD8+CD4-CCR7+CD45RA+ naive T cells. The origin of the receptors is a human donor in good health. Some libraries in this study had Jurkat cell RNA spiked in.

The CDR3 sequence: CASSLVVQRNQPQHF. Written as DNA, the CDR3 is TGTGCCAGCAGCTTAGTCGTACAACGCAATCAGCCCCAGCATTTT. The V call is TRBV7-8, the J call TRBJ1-5; D uncertain. The germline V and J ends were trimmed by 1 base and 2 bases, with 9 bases remaining between them. Germline values: CDR1 SGHVS, CDR2 FQNEAQ. The CDR3 covers 15 residues.

This clonotype was observed at least ten times. J is TRBJ1-1 and V is TRBV7-6; no firm D call. Trimming removed 5 bases from V and 1 base from J, with 17 bases in between. Per germline, CDR1 SGHVS and CDR2 FNYEAQ. The length of the CDR3 is 16 residues. The CDR3 DNA follows: TGTGCCAGCAGCCTCGCCGGACGATCAGCGAACACTGAAGCTTTCTTT. Amino acids: CASSLAGRSANTEAFF. The variable domain in full, completed from reference TRBV7-6 and TRBJ1-1, reads GAGVSQSPRYKVTKRGQDVALRCDPISGHVSLYWYRQALGQGPEFLTYFNYEAQQDKSGLPNDRFSAERPEGSISTLTIQRTEQRDSAMYRCASSLAGRSANTEAFFGQGTRLTVV.

For this clonotype: Since a much larger clone is just one base distant, this may be a read error. V is TRBV18 and J is TRBJ2-7; a weak D match, TRBD2 (5 bases). This CDR3 has 12 amino acids. The germline V gene has CDR1 KGHSH and CDR2 LQKENI. This chain's CDR3 is CASSPAGIEQSF. CDR3 nucleotide sequence: TGTGCCAGCTCACCGGCGGGTATCGAGCAGTCCTTC.

This clonotype has ten or more counts. This chain uses TRBV29-1 with TRBJ2-7; the D gene is possibly TRBD2 (6 bases). The V end was cut by 4 bases, the J end by 6 bases, with 19 bases between. This CDR3 spans 14 amino acids. Germline CDR1 is SQVTM and CDR2 is ANQGSEA. The CDR3 reads CSVVTGDQGPEQYF. The DNA of the CDR3 is TGCAGCGTTGTCACGGGGGACCAGGGACCCGAGCAGTACTTC.

This chain connects TRBV7-8 to TRBJ2-7; possibly TRBD1 or TRBD2 for D (5 bases each). Trimming pared 2 bases from V and 0 bases from J, leaving 14 bases between. The CDR3 sequence is 16 residues long. Germline CDR1 reads SGHVS; CDR2 reads FQNEAQ. The CDR3 sequence: CASSLFGTASSYEQYF. CDR3 coding DNA: TGTGCCAGCAGCTTATTCGGGACCGCAAGCTCCTACGAGCAGTACTTC.

Notes on this clonotype: One end of the junction does not line up with germline, which may come from a read error. V usage is TRBV5-1 and J usage is TRBJ1-2, with D uncertain. Germline V CDR1 and CDR2: SGHRS, YFSETQ. The length of the CDR3 is 13 residues. CDR3 DNA: TGCGCCAGCGGCTTGGAGGCTCCATATGGCTACACCTTC. Amino acids: CASGLEAPYGYTF.

This clonotype has ten or more counts. V is TRBV2 and J is TRBJ2-6; D is uncertain. The V and J ends lost 11 bases and 0 bases respectively, with 17 bases between them. The CDR3 totals 16 residues. Looked up from germline, CDR1 is SNHLY and CDR2 is FYNNEI. The CDR3 DNA reads TGTGCCGCCCTTTGGGTCCTGATCTCTGGGGCCAACGTCCTGACTTTC. Protein product: CAALWVLISGANVLTF.

The chain uses TRBV29-1 and TRBJ1-2, with D possibly TRBD1 on 5 matching bases. The CDR3 has 13 amino acids. V was cut by 6 bases and J by 3 bases, with 14 bases left in between. Germline CDR1 is SQVTM and CDR2 is ANQGSEA. CDR3: CSVQAARDYGYTF. As DNA, the CDR3 is TGCAGCGTCCAGGCAGCCAGGGACTATGGCTACACCTTC.

This clonotype was recorded a few times. This chain's CDR3 is CASSYQGPYEQYF. The CDR3 DNA reads as TGTGCCAGCAGTTACCAAGGCCCCTACGAGCAGTACTTC. This rearrangement joins TRBV6-5 to TRBJ2-7; D is undetermined. This CDR3 is 13 amino acids long. The V end was cut by 2 bases, the J end by 2 bases, with 7 bases between. CDR1 and CDR2 from the germline V gene are MNHEY and SVGAGI.

This clonotype was seen repeatedly, ten times or more. The rearrangement links TRBV7-9 to TRBJ1-5; the D gene is possibly TRBD1 (5 bases). CDR3 length: 14 residues. V was pared by 4 bases and J by 4 bases, with 11 bases between. Germline V gives CDR1 SEHNR, CDR2 FQNEAQ (reference sequence). The CDR3 DNA is TGTGCCAGCAGCTCCTCTACAGGAAATCAGCCCCAGCATTTT. This codes for CASSSSTGNQPQHF.

This clonotype has at least ten counts. This chain joins TRBV6-6 and TRBJ2-7, with D perhaps matching TRBD1 (6 bases). Trimming removed 3 bases from V and 6 bases from J, with 15 bases in between. The V gene's germline CDR1 is MNHNY and CDR2 SVGAGI (reference sequence). The CDR3 contains 14 residues. The CDR3 region is CASSYYRDLAEQYF. DNA of the CDR3: TGTGCCAGCAGTTATTACAGGGACCTTGCCGAGCAGTACTTC.

This clonotype has more than one count but fewer than ten. V is TRBV7-6 and J is TRBJ2-3; 7 bases agree with TRBD2. Germline assignment: CDR1 SGHVS and CDR2 FNYEAQ. The CDR3 is 16 amino acids. J gave up 1 base and V 4 bases, and 8 bases lay outside the gene matches. CDR3 residues: CASSYSGVGGTDTQYF. Written as DNA, the CDR3 is TGTGCCAGCAGCTACAGCGGGGTAGGGGGCACAGATACGCAGTATTTT.

This clonotype was observed at least ten times. Written as DNA, the CDR3 is TGCAGTGCTAGAGGGCCGGGACAGGGCAACGAGCAGTACTTC. Residues: CSARGPGQGNEQYF. V is TRBV20-1 and J is TRBJ2-7, with 9 bases identical to TRBD1. Germline CDR1 and CDR2: DFQATT and SNEGSKA (reference sequence). J lost 5 bases, V lost 1 base, and 6 bases had no gene match. CDR3 length: 14 residues.

Of note for this clonotype: A read error may be the cause here, since a much bigger clone is one base away. The chain joins TRBV2 to TRBJ2-5, with 7 bases that match TRBD2. The V gene's germline CDR1 is SNHLY and CDR2 FYNNEI. This CDR3 spans 17 amino acids. The CDR3 is CASSERGLAGPGEAQYF. The CDR3 nucleotides read TGTGCCAGCAGTGAACGGGGGTTAGCGGGCCCAGGAGAGGCCCAGTACTTC.

This clonotype was seen a few times. The chain employs TRBV4-1 and TRBJ1-2, with D possibly matching TRBD1 (6 bases). The CDR3 is made up of 15 amino acids. V was cut by 3 bases and J by 6 bases, with 17 bases left in between. Germline-derived CDR1 and CDR2 are MGHRA and YSYEKL. CDR3 DNA: TGCGCCAGCAGCCAGGAGGAAGCTTGGACAGATGGCTACACCTTC. Translation: CASSQEEAWTDGYTF.

This chain joins TRBV12-3 or TRBV12-4 and TRBJ2-5, with D hard to call. The ends were cut back, 5 bases at V and 2 bases at J, with 15 bases in the middle. The CDR3 totals 15 residues. CDR3 bases: TGTGCCAGCAGTCCCCCGGACGGAACACAAGAGACCCAGTACTTC. Amino acids: CASSPPDGTQETQYF.

Details on this clonotype: A much larger clone differs by one base, so this may be a read error. Given the absence of the conserved phenylalanine or tryptophan at the CDR3 end, a read error is likely. This chain links TRBV5-6 with TRBJ2-4, with D tentatively TRBD1 or TRBD2 (6 bases each). V was shortened by 5 bases and J by 10 bases, with 13 bases between the two germline ends. The CDR3 extends over 12 amino acids. Per germline, CDR1 SGHDT and CDR2 YYEEEE. CDR3 protein: CASSPGAAIQYS. The DNA for the CDR3 is TGTGCCAGCAGTCCGGGGGCGGCGATTCAGTACTCC.

V gene TRBV28 combines with J gene TRBJ2-3; D is unresolved. This CDR3 has 16 amino acids. Trimming took 4 bases from V and 0 from J, leaving 14 bases between them. Germline V gene sequence: CDR1 MDHEN, CDR2 SYDVKM. CDR3 in DNA: TGTGCCAGCAGTTCTTTATACGGGTCTAGCACAGATACGCAGTATTTT. Translated: CASSSLYGSSTDTQYF.

This clonotype was seen repeatedly, ten times or more. This chain connects TRBV7-2 to TRBJ1-1, with D unclear. The germline CDR1 and CDR2 sequences are SGHTA and FQGNSA. The CDR3 has 17 residues. The V gene lost 2 bases and the J gene lost 0 bases, with 16 bases spanning the gap. The CDR3 sequence is CASSLLGSGVMNTEAFF. The CDR3 nucleotides are TGTGCCAGCAGCTTACTCGGTTCTGGGGTAATGAACACTGAAGCTTTCTTT.

This clonotype was recorded at least ten times. The rearrangement links TRBV4-3 to TRBJ1-5, with a tentative D call TRBD1 (5 bases). Germline CDR1 LGHNA, CDR2 YSLEER. The ends were cut back, 0 bases at V and 6 bases at J, with 12 bases in the middle. The CDR3 is made up of 15 amino acids. The CDR3 nucleotides read TGCGCCAGCAGCCAAGATCGGGCAGGGACTCAGCCCCAGCATTTT. Its translation: CASSQDRAGTQPQHF.

On this clonotype itself: At one of its ends the junction is not consistent with the germline gene, which may arise from a read error. The CDR3 DNA is TGTGCCAGCAGACCTCCGGGAACCTACGCGCAGTACTTC. Its translation is CASRPPGTYAQYF. The chain recombines TRBV12-3 or TRBV12-4 with TRBJ2-7; TRBD2 is a possible D gene (5 bases). The CDR3 is 13 residues long.

The rearrangement links TRBV7-9 to TRBJ2-3, with D uncertain. V was cut by 3 bases and J by 0 bases, with 25 bases left in between. From germline, CDR1 is SEHNR and CDR2 FQNEAQ (reference sequence). The CDR3 totals 20 residues. In DNA form, the CDR3 reads TGTGCCAGCAGCTTCTTTCGCGACTTTTCGTTCAGGAGTAGCACAGATACGCAGTATTTT. Protein sequence: CASSFFRDFSFRSSTDTQYF.

Regarding this clonotype: This may arise from a read error, as a much more abundant clone is one base away. The chain employs TRBV30 and TRBJ1-1; D uncertain. Between the trimmed V and J ends, which lost 5 bases and 0 bases, there was a span of 4 bases. Germline V gene data show CDR1 as GTSNPN and CDR2 as SVGIG (reference sequence). The CDR3 runs to 11 residues. As DNA, the CDR3 is TGTGCCTGGGGCGTGAACACTGAAGCTTTCTTT. It encodes CAWGVNTEAFF.

J is TRBJ2-1 and V is TRBV19; the D is unclear. Germline V gene sequence: CDR1 LNHDA, CDR2 SQIVND (reference sequence). The V gene lost 1 base and the J gene lost 7 bases, with 5 bases spanning the gap. The CDR3 length is 12 residues. The CDR3 nucleotides read TGTGCCAGTAGTATAGGCGTTAATGAGCAGTTCTTC. Translating it yields CASSIGVNEQFF.

About this clonotype itself: Being one base from a much bigger clone, this may be a read error. This CDR3 fails to terminate in the conserved phenylalanine or tryptophan, so it likely reflects a read error. It is unclear where the CDR3 begins or ends on the DNA, so no DNA is shown, and the CDR3 is as TCRdb lists it. The chain uses TRBV25-1 and TRBJ2-7; the D call of TRBD1 is as the table states it, not checked on the DNA. The length of the CDR3 is 13 amino acids, counting both ends. The germline gives CDR1 MGHDK, CDR2 SYGVNS. This CDR3 is CASSVTTGDRFIS.

This clonotype occurred many times. The gene calls are TRBV7-9 and TRBJ2-3; no definite D call. V lost 3 bases, J lost 4 bases, and 8 bases lay in between. CDR1 and CDR2 (germline): SEHNR, FQNEAQ (reference sequence). The CDR3 is 13 residues long. The CDR3 spells CASSFSESDTQYF. In DNA, the CDR3 is TGTGCCAGCAGCTTTTCTGAATCAGATACGCAGTATTTT.

This clonotype was observed a few times. The CDR3 bases are TGTGCCAGCAGTGAAATGACAGGGGTGGTTCAGCCCCAGCATTTT. It translates to CASSEMTGVVQPQHF. The chain has TRBV2 and TRBJ1-5, with 8 bases fitting TRBD1. The junction had 6 bases not matched to a gene; V was cut back by 2 bases and J by 6 bases. CDR1 is SNHLY and CDR2 is FYNNEI in the germline V gene. This CDR3 comprises 15 residues.

This clonotype was seen repeatedly, ten times or more. The V and J genes are TRBV29-1 and TRBJ2-5, with 7 bases matching TRBD2. The CDR3 spans 15 residues. J lost 0 bases, V lost 1 base, and 5 bases had no gene match. Germline V gene sequence: CDR1 SQVTM, CDR2 ANQGSEA. DNA of the CDR3: TGCAGCGTTGAAGGGGCAGCGGGGTACCAAGAGACCCAGTACTTC. This encodes CSVEGAAGYQETQYF.

The chain combines TRBV5-1 with TRBJ1-1; 8 bases line up with TRBD1. J was trimmed by 7 bases and V by 2 bases; bases with no gene match: 4. CDR3 length: 13 amino acids. The V gene's germline CDR1 is SGHRS and CDR2 YFSETQ. As DNA, the CDR3 is TGCGCCAGCAGCTTCCAGGGGGCTGATGAAGCTTTCTTT. The encoded protein is CASSFQGADEAFF. The full variable domain, its missing parts supplied by reference TRBV5-1 and TRBJ1-1, is KAGVTQTPRYLIKTRGQQVTLSCSPISGHRSVSWYQQTPGQGLQFLFEYFSETQRNKGNFPGRFSGRQFSNSRSEMNVSTLELGDSALYLCASSFQGADEAFFGQGTRLTVV.

This chain connects TRBV11-2 to TRBJ1-1; D is uncertain. This CDR3 has 15 amino acids. CDR1 and CDR2 (germline): SGHAT, FQNNGV. Trimming shortened V by 1 base and J by 0 bases, and 9 bases separated the two germline ends. The CDR3 sequence: CASSLGVSLNTEAFF. CDR3 coding DNA: TGTGCCAGCAGCTTAGGAGTGTCACTGAACACTGAAGCTTTCTTT. The full variable domain, rest sourced from reference TRBV11-2 and TRBJ1-1, is EAGVAQSPRYKIIEKRQSVAFWCNPISGHATLYWYQQILGQGPKLLIQFQNNGVVDDSQLPKDRFSAERLKGVDSTLKIQPAKLEDSAVYLCASSLGVSLNTEAFFGQGTRLTVV.